Presented here are 24 T cell receptor beta chains from one specimen sequenced in a study of T cell responses to AZD1222 COVID-19 vaccine. This table comes from immunoSEQ multiplex PCR, and its TCRdb copy is limited to in-frame clones, with some not included. The sample gives some 130,000 clones, over 90% of which show up once; 5% to 6.5% is in the top ten. The sequenced sample was peripheral blood, obtained on day 0 of AZD1222 vaccination. The receptors here all came from an adult in good health.

The chain uses TRBV21-1 and TRBJ2-5; the table assigns TRBD1, which was not confirmed against the DNA. TRBV21-1 is assigned pseudogene status. The CDR3 sequence is 13 residues long. The CDR3 nucleotides read TGTGCCAGCAGCAGACAGAGCCAAGAGACCCAGTACTTC. Protein product: CASSRQSQETQYF.

This clone was detected once. The chain carries TRBV6-5 and TRBJ1-4; D uncertain. Germline CDR1 reads MNHEY; CDR2 reads SVGAGI. Between the trimmed V and J ends, which lost 6 bases and 1 base, there was a span of 12 bases. The CDR3 consists of 15 residues. CDR3 bases: TGTGCCAGCAGGGCGGACTGGGAAACTAATGAAAAACTGTTTTTT. Translating gives CASRADWETNEKLFF.

J is TRBJ1-5 and V is TRBV19; tentatively, D is TRBD1 (5 bases). Between the trimmed V and J ends, which lost 9 bases and 0 bases, there was a span of 24 bases. Germline lookup yields CDR1 LNHDA and CDR2 SQIVND (reference sequence). The CDR3 consists of 18 residues. The CDR3 DNA follows: TGTGCCAGCAAACCACAGGTATCTAGTATCTATAGCAATCAGCCCCAGCATTTT. This translates into CASKPQVSSIYSNQPQHF.

CDR3 sequence (DNA): TGTGCCAGCAGCCAAGCGTGGGGGGCTGGAAACACCATATATTTT. Protein sequence: CASSQAWGAGNTIYF. This chain uses TRBV3-1 (or the pseudogene TRBV3-2) with TRBJ1-3; D is perhaps TRBD1 (5 bases). The CDR3 runs to 15 residues. Germline V gene sequence: CDR1 LGHDT, CDR2 YNNKEL (reference sequence). V lost 1 base and J 2 bases, leaving 9 bases between the germline ends.

CDR3 bases: TGCGCCAGCAGCTTGGAGGGGCGGGATTTCGCAGATACGCAGTATTTT. It translates to CASSLEGRDFADTQYF. The chain has TRBV5-1 and TRBJ2-3; D possibly corresponds to TRBD2 (6 bases). This CDR3 is 16 amino acids long. V lost 0 bases, J lost 4 bases, and 15 bases lay in between. Germline CDR1 SGHRS, CDR2 YFSETQ.

The CDR3 nucleotides read TGTGCCAGCAGCCAAGTGCGAGACACCGGGGAGCTGTTTTTT. Translation: CASSQVRDTGELFF. This chain connects TRBV3-1 (or the pseudogene TRBV3-2) to TRBJ2-2; the D is unclear. This CDR3 region has 14 residues. Germline lookup yields CDR1 LGHDT and CDR2 YNNKEL (reference sequence). Trimming stripped 1 base from V and 3 bases from J, with 6 bases between.

This clone came up a few times. The chain combines TRBV10-1 with TRBJ2-7; D might be TRBD2 (6 bases). The V end lost 2 bases, the J end lost 3 bases, and 14 bases lay between the germline ends. This CDR3 spans 15 amino acids. Germline values: CDR1 WNHNN, CDR2 SYGVQD (reference sequence). DNA of the CDR3: TGCGCCAGCAGTGAGGACTACGGGAGCAACTACGAGCAGTACTTC. It is translated as CASSEDYGSNYEQYF.

The chain couples TRBV6-5 to TRBJ2-5; D uncertain. Germline V lookup: CDR1 MNHEY, CDR2 SVGAGI. This CDR3 is 12 amino acids long. With 4 bases removed from V and 5 bases from J, the gap between germline ends came to 8 bases. This CDR3 reads CASSSRFETQYF. The DNA of the CDR3 is TGTGCCAGCAGTTCGAGGTTTGAGACCCAGTACTTC.

This clone was counted between two and nine times. The rearrangement links TRBV15 to TRBJ1-4; TRBD1 matches at 9 bases. This CDR3 is built from 16 residues. With V trimmed by 3 bases and J by 8 bases, 10 bases remained unmatched. Looked up from germline, CDR1 is LNHNV and CDR2 is YYDKDF (reference sequence). This chain's CDR3 is CATSRGTGFGLEKLFF. The CDR3 nucleotides are TGTGCCACCAGCAGGGGGACAGGGTTTGGGCTGGAAAAACTGTTTTTT.

V is TRBV28 and J is TRBJ2-7; the D gene is possibly TRBD1 (5 bases). Per the germline V gene, CDR1 is MDHEN and CDR2 is SYDVKM. The CDR3 runs 15 residues. Trimming shortened V by 5 bases and J by 3 bases, and 17 bases separated the two germline ends. The CDR3 nucleotides are TGTGCCAGCAGTCCCCGGACACCGCCAAGCTACGAGCAGTACTTC. Protein: CASSPRTPPSYEQYF.

The V and J genes are TRBV25-1 and TRBJ1-2, with D unclear. Trimming left V 5 bases short and J 2 bases short, with 21 bases between. This CDR3 comprises 17 residues. Per the germline V gene, CDR1 is MGHDK and CDR2 is SYGVNS. CDR3 nucleotide sequence: TGTGCCAGCAGTCCTAACGGGGTCGGTCTTGACAACTATGGCTACACCTTC. As protein: CASSPNGVGLDNYGYTF.

As regards this clone: Other DNA sequences within the sample encode an identical CDR3. The genes are TRBV5-1 and TRBJ2-3; TRBD2 matches 7 bases. Trimming at V came to 0 bases and at J to 0 bases, leaving 1 base not matched to a gene. CDR1 is SGHRS, CDR2 YFSETQ, per germline. This CDR3 comprises 15 residues. CDR3 protein: CASSLVGGSTDTQYF. The CDR3 DNA reads TGCGCCAGCAGCTTGGTCGGGGGGAGCACAGATACGCAGTATTTT. Complete variable domain (other parts from reference TRBV5-1 and TRBJ2-3): KAGVTQTPRYLIKTRGQQVTLSCSPISGHRSVSWYQQTPGQGLQFLFEYFSETQRNKGNFPGRFSGRQFSNSRSEMNVSTLELGDSALYLCASSLVGGSTDTQYFGPGTRLTVL.

V gene TRBV19 combines with J gene TRBJ1-1; D is undetermined. The CDR3 is 15 residues long. Germline CDR1 LNHDA, CDR2 SQIVND (reference sequence). With 1 base removed from V and 0 bases from J, the gap between germline ends came to 9 bases. In nucleotides, the CDR3 is TGTGCCAGTAGTATAGTTTTCCCCATGAACACTGAAGCTTTCTTT. It is translated as CASSIVFPMNTEAFF.

V usage is TRBV6-5 and J usage is TRBJ1-2; unclear D gene. The CDR3 covers 14 residues. Germline V gene lookup returns CDR1 MNHEY and CDR2 SVGAGI. The V end was cut by 6 bases, the J end by 4 bases, with 15 bases between. The CDR3: CASSPSTVTYGYTF. DNA for the CDR3: TGTGCCAGCAGCCCATCCACAGTGACCTATGGCTACACCTTC.

This chain connects TRBV7-8 to TRBJ2-7; D is unclear. Germline-derived CDR1 and CDR2 are SGHVS and FQNEAQ. This CDR3 comprises 13 residues. Trimming pared 1 base from V and 4 bases from J, leaving 8 bases between. The CDR3 DNA reads TGTGCCAGCAGCTTAGTGATTGGGTACGAGCAGTACTTC. This gives the protein CASSLVIGYEQYF.

The CDR3 sequence is CAWSVSGGSYEQYF. The DNA for the CDR3 is TGTGCCTGGAGTGTTAGCGGGGGCTCCTACGAGCAGTACTTC. The rearrangement links TRBV30 to TRBJ2-7; TRBD2 matches 9 bases. CDR3 size: 14 residues. V lost 0 bases to trimming and J lost 0 bases; unmatched junction nucleotides: 0. Germline V gives CDR1 GTSNPN, CDR2 SVGIG (reference sequence).

This clone was observed once. The chain couples TRBV27 to TRBJ1-2, with a weak D call TRBD1 (5 bases). This CDR3 is 14 amino acids long. Trimming took off 7 bases at V and 3 bases at J, with 15 bases between the two ends. The V gene's germline CDR1 is MNHEY and CDR2 SMNVEV (reference sequence). The CDR3 nucleotides are TGTGCCAGCAAGCGGGGGGAAGAAGACTATGGCTACACCTTC. It codes for CASKRGEEDYGYTF.

This chain joins TRBV11-2 and TRBJ1-6; a weak D match, TRBD1 (5 bases). This CDR3 comprises 15 residues. From germline, CDR1 is SGHAT and CDR2 FQNNGV. Between the trimmed V and J ends, which lost 1 base and 9 bases, there was a span of 13 bases. CDR3 DNA sequence: TGTGCCAGCAGCTTAGGAGCAGGGAGAGCTTCACCCCTCCACTTT. Residues: CASSLGAGRASPLHF.

The V call is TRBV11-3, the J call TRBJ2-2, with unresolved D. Trimming pared 2 bases from V and 6 bases from J, leaving 4 bases between. The CDR3 is 12 amino acids. Germline loops: CDR1 SGHNT, CDR2 YENEEA. CDR3 residues: CASSLYAGELFF. The CDR3 nucleotides are TGTGCCAGCAGCTTATATGCCGGGGAGCTGTTTTTT.

The rearrangement joins TRBV16 to TRBJ2-7, with D hard to call. The CDR3 has 14 residues. The germline V and J ends were trimmed by 0 bases and 2 bases, with 8 bases remaining between them. Germline V gene sequence: CDR1 KGHSY, CDR2 FQNENV. The CDR3 sequence is CASSQSNGPYEQYF. The CDR3 DNA is TGTGCCAGCAGCCAATCGAACGGGCCCTACGAGCAGTACTTC. Variable domain in full (rest from reference TRBV16 and TRBJ2-7): GEEVAQTPKHLVRGEGQKAKLYCAPIKGHSYVFWYQQVLKNEFKFLISFQNENVFDETGMPKERFSAKCLPNSPCSLEIQATKLEDSAVYFCASSQSNGPYEQYFGPGTRLTVT.

This clone appeared a single time. J is TRBJ1-1 and V is TRBV3-1 (or the pseudogene TRBV3-2); a possible D gene is TRBD1 (5 bases). The CDR3 sequence is 14 residues long. The germline gives CDR1 LGHDT, CDR2 YNNKEL (reference sequence). The V end lost 4 bases, the J end lost 10 bases, and 19 bases lay between the germline ends. The CDR3 reads CASSLAGRERGAFF. The DNA of the CDR3 is TGTGCCAGCAGCCTTGCAGGCCGGGAGAGGGGAGCTTTCTTT.

The chain has TRBV20-1 and TRBJ1-2; D remains ambiguous. Per germline, CDR1 DFQATT and CDR2 SNEGSKA (reference sequence). The CDR3 contains 12 residues. Trimming shortened V by 3 bases and J by 6 bases, and 11 bases separated the two germline ends. The CDR3 spells CSASEGIHGYTF. In DNA, the CDR3 is TGCAGTGCTAGTGAAGGGATTCATGGCTACACCTTC.

The chain uses TRBV12-5 and TRBJ1-4; tentatively, D is TRBD1 (5 bases). The CDR3 totals 16 residues. The germline V gene encodes CDR1 LGHNT and CDR2 FRNRAP. The V and J ends lost 0 bases and 5 bases respectively, with 13 bases between them. The CDR3 here is CASGLVPGTVNEKLFF. The CDR3 nucleotides are TGTGCTAGTGGTTTGGTACCCGGGACGGTGAATGAAAAACTGTTTTTT. The full variable domain, completed using reference TRBV12-5 and TRBJ1-4, is DARVTQTPRHKVTEMGQEVTMRCQPILGHNTVFWYRQTMMQGLELLAYFRNRAPLDDSGMPKDRFSAEMPDATLATLKIQPSEPRDSAVYFCASGLVPGTVNEKLFFGSGTQLSVL.

The gene calls are TRBV5-6 and TRBJ1-2, with TRBD1 matching over 10 bases. The V segment lost 0 bases and the J segment 3 bases; nucleotides outside the gene matches: 5. The CDR3 is made up of 16 amino acids. CDR1 and CDR2 from the germline V gene are SGHDT and YYEEEE. CDR3 sequence: CASSLEWTGGDYGYTF. The CDR3, as DNA: TGTGCCAGCAGCTTGGAATGGACAGGGGGTGACTATGGCTACACCTTC. The full variable domain, with the rest looked up from reference TRBV5-6 and TRBJ1-2, is DAGVTQSPTHLIKTRGQQVTLRCSPKSGHDTVSWYQQALGQGPQFIFQYYEEEERQRGNFPDRFSGHQFPNYSSELNVNALLLGDSALYLCASSLEWTGGDYGYTFGSGTRLTVV.